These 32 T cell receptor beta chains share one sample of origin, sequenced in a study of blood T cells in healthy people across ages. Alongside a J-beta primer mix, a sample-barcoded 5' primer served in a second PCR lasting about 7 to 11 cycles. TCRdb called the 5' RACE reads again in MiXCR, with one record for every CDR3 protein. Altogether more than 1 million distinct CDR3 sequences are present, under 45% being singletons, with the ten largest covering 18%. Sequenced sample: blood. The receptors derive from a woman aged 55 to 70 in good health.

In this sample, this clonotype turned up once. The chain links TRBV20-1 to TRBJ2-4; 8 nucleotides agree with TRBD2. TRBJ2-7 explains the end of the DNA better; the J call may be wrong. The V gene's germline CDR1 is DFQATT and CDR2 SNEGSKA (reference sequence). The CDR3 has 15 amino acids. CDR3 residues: CSASLPGLAPHEQYF. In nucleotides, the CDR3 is TGCAGTGCTAGCCTCCCTGGACTAGCTCCCCACGAGCAGTACTTC.

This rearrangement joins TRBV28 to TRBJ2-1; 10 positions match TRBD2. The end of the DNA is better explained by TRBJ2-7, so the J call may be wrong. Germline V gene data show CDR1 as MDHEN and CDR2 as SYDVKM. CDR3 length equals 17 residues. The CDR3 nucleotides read TGTGCCAGCAGCCTCCTAGCGGGAGTGAAGGCCGGGAATGAGCAGTACTTC. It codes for CASSLLAGVKAGNEQYF.

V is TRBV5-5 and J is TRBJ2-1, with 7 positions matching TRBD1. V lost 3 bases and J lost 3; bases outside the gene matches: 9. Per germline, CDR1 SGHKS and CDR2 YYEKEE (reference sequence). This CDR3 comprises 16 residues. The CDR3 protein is CASSSDPGGYYNEQFF. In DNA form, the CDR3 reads TGTGCCAGCAGCTCCGACCCAGGGGGATACTACAATGAGCAGTTCTTC.

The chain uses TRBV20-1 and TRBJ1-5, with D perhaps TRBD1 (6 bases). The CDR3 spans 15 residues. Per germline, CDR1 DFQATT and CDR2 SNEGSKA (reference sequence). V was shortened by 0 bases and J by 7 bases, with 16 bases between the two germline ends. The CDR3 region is CSARDNGGAGQPQHF. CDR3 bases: TGCAGTGCTAGAGATAATGGGGGGGCCGGACAGCCCCAGCATTTT.

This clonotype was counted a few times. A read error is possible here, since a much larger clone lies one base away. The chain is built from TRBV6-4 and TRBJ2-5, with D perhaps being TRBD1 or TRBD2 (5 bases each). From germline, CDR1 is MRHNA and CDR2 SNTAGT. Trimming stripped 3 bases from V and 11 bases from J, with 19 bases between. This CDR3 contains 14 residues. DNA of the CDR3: TGTGCCAGCAGTGAAGACATTTGGGGGAATGAGCAGTACTTC. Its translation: CASSEDIWGNEQYF.

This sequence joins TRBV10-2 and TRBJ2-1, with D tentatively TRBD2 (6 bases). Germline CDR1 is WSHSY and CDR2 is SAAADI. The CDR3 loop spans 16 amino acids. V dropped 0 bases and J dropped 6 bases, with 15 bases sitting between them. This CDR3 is CASSESALASGNEQFF. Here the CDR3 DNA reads TGCGCCAGCAGTGAGTCAGCACTAGCCTCCGGCAATGAGCAGTTCTTC.

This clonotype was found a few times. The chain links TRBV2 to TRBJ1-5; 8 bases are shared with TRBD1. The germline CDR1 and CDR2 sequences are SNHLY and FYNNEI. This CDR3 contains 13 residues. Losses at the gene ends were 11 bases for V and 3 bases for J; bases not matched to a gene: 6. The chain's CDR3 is CASGDRSNQPQHF. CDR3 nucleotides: TGTGCCTCGGGGGACAGGTCCAATCAGCCCCAGCATTTT.

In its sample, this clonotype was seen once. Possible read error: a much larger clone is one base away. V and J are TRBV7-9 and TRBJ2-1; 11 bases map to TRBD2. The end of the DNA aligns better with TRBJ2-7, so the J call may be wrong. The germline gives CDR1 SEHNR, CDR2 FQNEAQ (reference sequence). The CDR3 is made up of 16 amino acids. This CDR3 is CASRQTSGSSYNEQYF. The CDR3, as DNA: TGTGCCAGCAGACAAACTAGCGGGAGCTCCTACAATGAGCAGTACTTC.

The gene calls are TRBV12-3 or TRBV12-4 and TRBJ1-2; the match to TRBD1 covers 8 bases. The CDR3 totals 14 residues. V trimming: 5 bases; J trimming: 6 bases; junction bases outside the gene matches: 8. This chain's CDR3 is CASSVVQGGDGYTF. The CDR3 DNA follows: TGTGCCAGCAGTGTAGTACAGGGGGGAGATGGCTACACCTTC.

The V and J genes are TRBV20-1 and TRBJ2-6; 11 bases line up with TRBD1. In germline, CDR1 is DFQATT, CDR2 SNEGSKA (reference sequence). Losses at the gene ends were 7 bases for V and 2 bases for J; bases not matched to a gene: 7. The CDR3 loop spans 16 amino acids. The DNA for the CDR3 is TGCAGTGTTCCGGGACAGGGGGGGACTGGGGCCAACGTCCTGACTTTC. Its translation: CSVPGQGGTGANVLTF.

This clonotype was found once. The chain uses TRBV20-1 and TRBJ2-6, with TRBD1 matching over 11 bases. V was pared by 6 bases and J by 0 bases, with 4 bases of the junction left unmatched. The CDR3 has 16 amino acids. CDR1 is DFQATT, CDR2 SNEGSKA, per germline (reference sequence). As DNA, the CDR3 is TGCAGTGCCCCCGGGACAGGGGGCTCTGGGGCCAACGTCCTGACTTTC. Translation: CSAPGTGGSGANVLTF.

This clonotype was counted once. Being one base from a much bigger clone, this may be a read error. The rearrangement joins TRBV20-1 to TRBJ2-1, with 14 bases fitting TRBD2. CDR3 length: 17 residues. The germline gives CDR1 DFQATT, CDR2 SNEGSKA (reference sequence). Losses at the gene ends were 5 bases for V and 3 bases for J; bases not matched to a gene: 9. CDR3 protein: CSAEGRLAGGYYNEQFF. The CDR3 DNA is TGCAGTGCTGAAGGCCGACTAGCGGGAGGGTACTACAATGAGCAGTTCTTC.

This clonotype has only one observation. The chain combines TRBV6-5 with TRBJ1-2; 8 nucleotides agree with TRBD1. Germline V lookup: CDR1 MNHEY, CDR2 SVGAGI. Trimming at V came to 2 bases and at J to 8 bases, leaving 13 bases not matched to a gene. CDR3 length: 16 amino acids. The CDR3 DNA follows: TGTGCCAGCAGTTACGATCAACCCAGACAGGGGTGGGGCTACACCTTC. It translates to CASSYDQPRQGWGYTF.

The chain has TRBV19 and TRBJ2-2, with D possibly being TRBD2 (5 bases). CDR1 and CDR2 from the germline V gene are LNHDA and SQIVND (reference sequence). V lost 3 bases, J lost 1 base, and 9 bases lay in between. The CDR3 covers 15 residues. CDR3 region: CASSIWTLNTGELFF. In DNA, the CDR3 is TGTGCCAGTAGTATTTGGACTTTGAACACCGGGGAGCTGTTTTTT.

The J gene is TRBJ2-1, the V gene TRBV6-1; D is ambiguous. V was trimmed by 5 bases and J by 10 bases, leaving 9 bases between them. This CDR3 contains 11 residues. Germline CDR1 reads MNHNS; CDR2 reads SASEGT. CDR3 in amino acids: CASSTIGEQFF. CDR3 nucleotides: TGTGCCAGCAGTACTATAGGGGAGCAGTTCTTC.

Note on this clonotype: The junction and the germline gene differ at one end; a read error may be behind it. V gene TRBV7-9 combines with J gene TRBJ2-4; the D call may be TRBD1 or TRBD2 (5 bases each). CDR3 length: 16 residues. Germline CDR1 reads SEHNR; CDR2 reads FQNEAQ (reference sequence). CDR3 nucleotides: TGTGCCAGCAGCTTAGGTACGGGGCCGGTTGAAAACAATCAGTACTTC. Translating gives CASSLGTGPVENNQYF.

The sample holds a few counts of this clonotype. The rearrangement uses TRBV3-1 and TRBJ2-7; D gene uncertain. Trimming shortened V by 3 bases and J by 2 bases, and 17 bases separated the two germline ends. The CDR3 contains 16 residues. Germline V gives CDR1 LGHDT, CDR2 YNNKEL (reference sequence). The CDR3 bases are TGTGCCAGCAGCCACGGCTCTAGACCTGGGACCTACGAGCAGTACTTC. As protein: CASSHGSRPGTYEQYF.

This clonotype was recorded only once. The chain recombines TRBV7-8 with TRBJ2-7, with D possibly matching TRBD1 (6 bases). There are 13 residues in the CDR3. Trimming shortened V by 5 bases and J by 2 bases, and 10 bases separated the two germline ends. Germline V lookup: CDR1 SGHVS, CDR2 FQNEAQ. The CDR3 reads CASSVRDTYEQYF. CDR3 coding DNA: TGTGCCAGCAGCGTTCGGGACACCTACGAGCAGTACTTC.

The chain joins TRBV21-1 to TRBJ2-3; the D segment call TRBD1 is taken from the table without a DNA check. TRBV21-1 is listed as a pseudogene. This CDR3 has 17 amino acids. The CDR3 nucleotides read TGTGCCAGCAGCAAAGCGGTACAAAGGGACCCCCCAGATACGCAGTATTTT. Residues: CASSKAVQRDPPDTQYF.

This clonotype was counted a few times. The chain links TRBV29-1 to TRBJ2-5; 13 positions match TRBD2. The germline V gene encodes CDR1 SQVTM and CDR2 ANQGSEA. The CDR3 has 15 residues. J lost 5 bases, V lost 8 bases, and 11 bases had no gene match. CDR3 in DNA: TGCAGCTTCGGGACTAGCGGGATCGGCCAGGAGACCCAGTACTTC. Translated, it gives CSFGTSGIGQETQYF.

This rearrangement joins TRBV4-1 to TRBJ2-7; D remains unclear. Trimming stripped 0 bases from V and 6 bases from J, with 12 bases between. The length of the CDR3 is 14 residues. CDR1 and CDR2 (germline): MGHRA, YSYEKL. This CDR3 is CASSQEEGVGEQYF. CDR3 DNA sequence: TGCGCCAGCAGCCAAGAAGAAGGAGTGGGCGAGCAGTACTTC.

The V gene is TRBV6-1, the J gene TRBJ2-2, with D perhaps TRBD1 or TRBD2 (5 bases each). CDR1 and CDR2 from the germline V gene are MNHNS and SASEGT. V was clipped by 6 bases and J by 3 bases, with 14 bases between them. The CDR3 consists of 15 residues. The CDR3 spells CASRRLLGDTGELFF. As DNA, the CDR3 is TGTGCCAGCAGGAGGTTGCTGGGGGACACCGGGGAGCTGTTTTTT.

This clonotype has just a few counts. DNA for the CDR3: TGTGCCAGCTCACCTTGGCTCTCCGCAGATACGCAGTATTTT. This encodes CASSPWLSADTQYF. The chain couples TRBV18 to TRBJ2-3; no clear D. CDR3 length: 14 amino acids. In germline, CDR1 is KGHSH, CDR2 LQKENI. The V gene lost 3 bases and the J gene lost 4 bases, with 11 bases spanning the gap.

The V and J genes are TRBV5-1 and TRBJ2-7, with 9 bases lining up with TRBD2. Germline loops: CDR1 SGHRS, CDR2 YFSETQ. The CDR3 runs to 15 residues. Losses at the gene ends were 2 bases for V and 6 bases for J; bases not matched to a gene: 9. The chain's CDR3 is CASSFASGTRCEQYF. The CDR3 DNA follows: TGCGCCAGCAGCTTCGCTAGCGGGACAAGGTGCGAGCAGTACTTC.

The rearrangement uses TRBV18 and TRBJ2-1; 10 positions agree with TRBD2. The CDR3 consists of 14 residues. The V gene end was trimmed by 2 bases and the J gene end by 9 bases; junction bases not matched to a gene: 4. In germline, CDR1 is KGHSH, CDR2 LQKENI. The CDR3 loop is CASSPASGGAEQFF. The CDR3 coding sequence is TGTGCCAGCTCACCAGCTAGCGGGGGAGCTGAGCAGTTCTTC.

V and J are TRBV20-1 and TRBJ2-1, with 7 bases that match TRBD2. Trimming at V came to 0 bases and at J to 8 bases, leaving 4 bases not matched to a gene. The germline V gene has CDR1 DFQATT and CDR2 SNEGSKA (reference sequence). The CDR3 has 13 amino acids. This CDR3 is CSARDGGGHEQFF. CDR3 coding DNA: TGCAGTGCTAGAGATGGCGGGGGACATGAGCAGTTCTTC.

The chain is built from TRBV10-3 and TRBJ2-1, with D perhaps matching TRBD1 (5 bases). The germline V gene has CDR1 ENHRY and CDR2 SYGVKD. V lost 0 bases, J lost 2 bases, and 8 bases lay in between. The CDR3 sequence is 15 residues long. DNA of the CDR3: TGTGCCATCAGTGAGTCAGGGGCTCCCTACAATGAGCAGTTCTTC. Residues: CAISESGAPYNEQFF.

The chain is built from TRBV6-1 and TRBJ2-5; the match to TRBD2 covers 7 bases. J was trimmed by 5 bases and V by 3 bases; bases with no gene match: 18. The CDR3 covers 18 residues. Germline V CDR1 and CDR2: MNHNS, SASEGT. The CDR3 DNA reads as TGTGCCAGCAGTGATCTGGGCACCCTAGCGGTTCTTCCGGAGACCCAGTACTTC. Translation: CASSDLGTLAVLPETQYF.

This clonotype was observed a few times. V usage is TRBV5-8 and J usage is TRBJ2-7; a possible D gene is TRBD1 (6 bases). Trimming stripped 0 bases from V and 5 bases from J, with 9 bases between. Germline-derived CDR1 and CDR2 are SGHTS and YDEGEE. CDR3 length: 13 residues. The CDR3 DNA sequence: TGTGCCAGCAGCTTGGTCAGGGGCCACGAGCAGTACTTC. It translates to CASSLVRGHEQYF.

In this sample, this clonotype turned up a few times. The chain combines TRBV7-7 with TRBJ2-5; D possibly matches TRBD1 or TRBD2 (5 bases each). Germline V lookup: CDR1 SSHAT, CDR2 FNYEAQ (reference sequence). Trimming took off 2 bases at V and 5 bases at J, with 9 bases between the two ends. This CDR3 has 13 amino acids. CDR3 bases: TGTGCCAGCAGCTTAAAAGGGGAGGAGACCCAGTACTTC. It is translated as CASSLKGEETQYF. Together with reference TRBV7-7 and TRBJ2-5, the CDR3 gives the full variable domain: GAGVSQSPRYKVTKRGQDVTLRCDPISSHATLYWYQQALGQGPEFLTYFNYEAQPDKSGLPSDRFSAERPEGSISTLTIQRTEQRDSAMYRCASSLKGEETQYFGPGTRLLVL.

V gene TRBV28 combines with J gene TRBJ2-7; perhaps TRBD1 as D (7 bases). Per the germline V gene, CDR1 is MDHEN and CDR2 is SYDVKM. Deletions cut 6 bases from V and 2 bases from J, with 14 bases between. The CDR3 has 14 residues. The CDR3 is CASRPQGGTYEQYF. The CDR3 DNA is TGTGCCAGCAGGCCTCAGGGGGGCACCTACGAGCAGTACTTC.

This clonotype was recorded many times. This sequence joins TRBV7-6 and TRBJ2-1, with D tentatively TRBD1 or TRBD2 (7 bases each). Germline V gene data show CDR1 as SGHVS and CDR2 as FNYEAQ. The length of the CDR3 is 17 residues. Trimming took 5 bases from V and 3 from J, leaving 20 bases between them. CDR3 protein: CASSPGGAAGVYNEQFF. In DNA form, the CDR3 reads TGTGCCAGCAGCCCAGGGGGTGCTGCGGGAGTCTACAATGAGCAGTTCTTC.